This entry is about one TCR delta chain. Its antigen is not identified. From germline, CDR1 is TSWWSYY and CDR2 QGS. The CDR3 is made up of 19 amino acids. The ends lost 3 bases at V and 0 bases at J; junction bases unmatched: 13. The data derive from a study of Vδ1+ human thymocytes. General observations from the study: Despite high sort purity, around 19% of thymic T cell receptor delta sequences were Vdelta2. In the thymus, TRG and TRD repertoires looked highly polyclonal with Gaussian CDR3 lengths.

Sequences come from RNA converted to cDNA by reverse transcription. Pooled V-gene forward primers with one constant-region reverse primer generated the CDR3 amplicons by multiplex PCR. TCRdb re-called the multiplex PCR reads using CATT. The sample shows about 50,000 delta-chain clones, about 15% of them seen only once. V and J are TRDV1 and TRDJ1, with 10 bases aligning to TRDD3. This TCR was recovered from a girl under three years old who had congenital heart surgery. Sequencing was done on a sample of Vdelta1+ gamma-delta thymocytes from the thymus. Noted subset: FACS-sorted CD3+ TCRalphabeta- TCRVdelta1+ TCRVdelta2- thymocytes. Written as DNA, the CDR3 is TGTGCTCTTGGGGATCACAATTTCTTTACTGGGGGATACACCGATAAACTCATCTTT. Translation: CALGDHNFFTGGYTDKLIF.